This paragraph reports one TCR beta chain. The target antigen is unknown. These data belong to a study of T cell responses to AZD1222 COVID-19 vaccine. Some clones are missing from TCRdb's copy, which holds only in-frame ones; the method was immunoSEQ multiplex PCR. The data show roughly 110,000 clones, 70% to 90% seen once. Broader study findings: Epitopes outside B.1.351 and B.1.1.7 mutated regions reportedly drew nearly half of spike TCRs. When two AZD1222 doses had been given, Spike-specific TCR breadth and depth rose. Donors, mostly white British, included more females; clonal diversity was possibly underestimated. There were repertoire samples only from the period after the peak T cell response.

This receptor was taken from an adult who received the AZD1222 COVID-19 vaccine. The sample in question was peripheral blood, obtained 28 days after the second AZD1222 dose.

CDR3 DNA sequence: TGTGCCAGCATCTACAGGGGCTCCACTGAAGCTTTCTTT. Translating gives CASIYRGSTEAFF. This chain joins TRBV28 and TRBJ1-1, with 7 nucleotides matching TRBD1. Germline V CDR1 and CDR2: MDHEN, SYDVKM. The CDR3 extends over 13 amino acids. The junction had 6 bases not matched to a gene; V was cut back by 7 bases and J by 4 bases. The full variable domain, in which reference TRBV28 and TRBJ1-1 provide the parts outside the CDR3, is DVKVTQSSRYLVKRTGEKVFLECVQDMDHENMFWYRQDPGLGLRLIYFSYDVKMKEKGDIPEGYSVSREKKERFSLILESASTNQTSMYLCASIYRGSTEAFFGQGTRLTVV.